A selection of T cell receptor beta chains follows, all from one sample in a study of T cell responses to AZD1222 COVID-19 vaccine. The table came from immunoSEQ multiplex PCR; TCRdb's copy has only in-frame clones and leaves some out. Among some 200,000 clones listed, 85% to 95% were seen once. This sample comprised peripheral blood, obtained on day 0 of AZD1222 vaccination. Receptors originate from an adult in good health. Both conserved end residues are part of each CDR3. D genes are given only for firm matches. A row's size may be missing; if present it is once, few, many or a size class.

V	D	length	J	size	DNA	CDR3
TRBV2	.	10	TRBJ2-3	.	TGTGCCAGCAGTGGAGAGGGGCAGTATTTT	CASSGEGQYF
TRBV28	TRBD1	16	TRBJ1-4	once	TGTGCCAGCCGCTTGGGCGAGGGGGCGCTTAGTGAAAAACTGTTTTTT	CASRLGEGALSEKLFF
TRBV11-2	TRBD2	17	TRBJ2-1	.	TGTGCCAGCCGCATGGGGGTAGCGGGGAAGGGTACAAATGAGCAGTTCTTC	CASRMGVAGKGTNEQFF
TRBV19	.	12	TRBJ2-1	.	TGTGCCAGTAGTATAGGTCCGGTTGAGCAGTTCTTC	CASSIGPVEQFF
TRBV9	.	14	TRBJ1-1	once	TGTGCCAGCAGCGTGGAACGGGGGGAGACTGAAGCTTTCTTT	CASSVERGETEAFF
TRBV4-1	.	16	TRBJ1-2	.	TGCGCCAGCAGCCAGGTCCCACAGCAGATTAACTATGGCTACACCTTC	CASSQVPQQINYGYTF
TRBV3-1/TRBV3-2	TRBD1	14	TRBJ1-2	.	TGTGCCAGCAGCCAGAACAGGGGGGACTATGGCTACACCTTC	CASSQNRGDYGYTF
TRBV19	TRBD2	15	TRBJ2-2	.	TGTGCCAGTAGGAGGGAGGGGATTAACACCGGGGAGCTGTTTTTT	CASRREGINTGELFF
TRBV5-5	TRBD1	16	TRBJ1-2	.	TGTGCCAGCAGCTTGGCCAGGGGTCAGGGGGCAAGGGGCTACACCTTC	CASSLARGQGARGYTF
TRBV28	.	14	TRBJ2-3	.	TGTGCCAGCAGCCCCCGGGGGGCCACAGATACGCAGTATTTT	CASSPRGATDTQYF
TRBV29-1	.	12	TRBJ1-2	few	TGCAGCGCTCAGGACGGAACCTATGGCTACACCTTC	CSAQDGTYGYTF
TRBV19	.	13	TRBJ1-2	.	TGTGCCAGTAGTAGGTCAGGGGACTATGGCTACACCTTC	CASSRSGDYGYTF
TRBV6-1	.	14	TRBJ2-3	.	TGTGCCAGCAGTGAAGCAAGAAGCACAGATACGCAGTATTTT	CASSEARSTDTQYF
TRBV27	.	14	TRBJ1-1	.	TGTGCCAGCAGTCGGGGGGAAGGGAATGCAGTGGCTTTCTTT	CASSRGEGNAVAFF
TRBV7-9	.	12	TRBJ2-2	once	TGTGCCAGCAGCGACAATGGCGGGGAGCTGTTTTTT	CASSDNGGELFF
TRBV7-2	.	17	TRBJ2-1	.	TGTGCCAGCAGCCATAGCATACAGGTTTCCTCCTACAATGAGCAGTTCTTC	CASSHSIQVSSYNEQFF
TRBV24-1	.	13	TRBJ2-1	.	TGTGCCACCAGTGCGAGCTCCTACAATGAGCAGTTCTTC	CATSASSYNEQFF
TRBV19	TRBD2	15	TRBJ2-7	.	TGTGCCAGTAGTATGGGACTAGCGGGATCAGGGGAGCAGTACTTC	CASSMGLAGSGEQYF
TRBV5-4	.	13	TRBJ2-2	once	TGTGCCCAGACAGACAGTCTCACCGGGGAGCTGTTTTTT	CAQTDSLTGELFF
TRBV7-2	.	15	TRBJ2-3	.	TGTGCCAGCAGCTTCCCCGGCCCGGTCACAGATACGCAGTATTTT	CASSFPGPVTDTQYF
TRBV9	.	13	TRBJ1-2	once	TGTGCCAGCAGCGTAGTCCGGTCCCGCGGCTACACCTTC	CASSVVRSRGYTF
TRBV18	.	11	TRBJ1-2	.	TGTGCCAGCTCACCACTCGCTGGCTACACCTTC	CASSPLAGYTF
TRBV28	.	14	TRBJ1-5	.	TGTGCCAGCAGTTCCTGGGCTAGCAATCAGCCCCAGCATTTT	CASSSWASNQPQHF
TRBV7-3	.	13	TRBJ1-5	.	TGTGCCAGCAGCGTACAGGTGGATCAGCCCCAGCATTTT	CASSVQVDQPQHF
TRBV2	.	14	TRBJ2-7	.	TGTGCCAGCAGTTGGGGGACATCCTCTTACGAGCAGTACTTC	CASSWGTSSYEQYF
TRBV4-1	.	15	TRBJ2-3	.	TGCGCCAGCAGAAAGGTAGGGGCTGGGTCCCATACGCAGTATTTT	CASRKVGAGSHTQYF
TRBV29-1	TRBD1	13	TRBJ2-7	.	TGCAGCGTCCCGGACAGGGGAAACGGGGAGCAGTACTTC	CSVPDRGNGEQYF
TRBV30	.	17	TRBJ2-5	.	TGTGCCTGGAGTGTGGGCCGGGGGTCAGGGCAGGTGGAGACCCAGTACTTC	CAWSVGRGSGQVETQYF
TRBV5-4	.	14	TRBJ2-1	.	TGTGCCAGCAGCACGGTTGTGTCCTACAATGAGCAGTTCTTC	CASSTVVSYNEQFF
TRBV11-2	TRBD2	14	TRBJ2-7	once	TGTGCCAGCAGCTTGCCGGGACTAGTCTACGAGCAGTACTTC	CASSLPGLVYEQYF
TRBV11-2	.	14	TRBJ1-1	.	TGTGCCAGCAGCTTCGGATCCATGAACACTGAAGCTTTCTTT	CASSFGSMNTEAFF
TRBV30	.	18	TRBJ1-5	.	TGTGCCTGGAGTGTACGGAGGGACGGTGGATATAGCAATCAGCCCCAGCATTTT	CAWSVRRDGGYSNQPQHF
TRBV5-1	TRBD1	17	TRBJ1-5	.	TGCGCCAGCAGCCCCGGACAGGGGCTCGTCACCAATCAGCCCCAGCATTTT	CASSPGQGLVTNQPQHF
TRBV9	TRBD1	14	TRBJ2-3	.	TGTGCCAGCAGCGAGGGGGCCTCAACGTATACGCAGTATTTT	CASSEGASTYTQYF
TRBV7-2	.	12	TRBJ2-4	.	TGTGCCAGCAGCCCCGGGGGAAACATTCAGTACTTC	CASSPGGNIQYF
TRBV6-5	TRBD2	12	TRBJ2-3	once	TGTGCCAGCAGGGAGGGACTAGCGACGCAGTATTTT	CASREGLATQYF
TRBV10-3	.	15	TRBJ1-1	.	TGTGCCATCACCCCGGGGGGAGGGCGGTTCGCTGAAGCTTTCTTT	CAITPGGGRFAEAFF
TRBV4-1	TRBD2	16	TRBJ2-3	.	TGCGCCAGCAGCCAAGCTGGGAGGGGAGGAAAAGATACGCAGTATTTT	CASSQAGRGGKDTQYF
TRBV7-9	TRBD1	16	TRBJ2-3	.	TGTGCCAGCAGCCCAGCCCGGACAGGGAGCACAGATACGCAGTATTTT	CASSPARTGSTDTQYF
TRBV6-5	TRBD2	15	TRBJ2-3	.	TGTGCCAGCAGAAGGACTAGCGGGGACACAGATACGCAGTATTTT	CASRRTSGDTDTQYF
TRBV19	TRBD1	15	TRBJ1-1	.	TGTGCCAGTAGTATGAGGACAGGGGGGAACACTGAAGCTTTCTTT	CASSMRTGGNTEAFF
TRBV6-5	.	13	TRBJ1-1	.	TGTGCCAGCAACGAGGGGGGGGGCACTGAAGCTTTCTTT	CASNEGGGTEAFF
TRBV6-5	.	13	TRBJ1-2	few	TGTGCCAGCAGTTCCGAGGGACGGCCATTCTACACCTTC	CASSSEGRPFYTF
TRBV7-2	.	13	TRBJ1-2	.	TGTGCCAGCAGCCAGACAATCCGGGACACTGGTACCTTC	CASSQTIRDTGTF
TRBV14	.	13	TRBJ2-7	.	TGTGCCAGCAGCCAAGTGGAAGGTAGCGAGCAGTACTTC	CASSQVEGSEQYF
TRBV12-3/TRBV12-4	TRBD2	13	TRBJ2-7	.	TGTGCCAGCAGTTTAATTCGGGGGGGCGAGCAGTACTTC	CASSLIRGGEQYF
TRBV30	TRBD1	14	TRBJ2-2	.	TGTGCCTGCTCAGGGGGTACGGACACCGGGGAGCTGTTTTTT	CACSGGTDTGELFF
TRBV6-5	.	15	TRBJ1-5	.	TGTGCCAGCAGTTACTCCGGCCAGGGCGGTCAGCCCCAGCATTTT	CASSYSGQGGQPQHF
TRBV5-1	.	13	TRBJ1-1	.	TGCGCCAGCAGCTTCGACAGAAACACTGAAGCTTTCTTT	CASSFDRNTEAFF